The 22 T cell receptor beta chains listed next were all sequenced from one sample in a study of blood T cell repertoires in COVID-19 (dated by TCRdb to about 2020). Libraries were built with the immunoSEQ multiplex PCR assay. Sourced from immuneACCESS, this table was stored by TCRdb with only in-frame sequences that have V and J called. A share of the clones is absent; for the studies checked, an unresolved V gene accounts for under half, and the remainder has no known explanation. The sample has 55,000 to 90,000 clones on record, 88% of them singletons. About 1.4% of the sample is held by the ten biggest clonotypes. Material: peripheral blood. The receptors derive from a human donor in a cohort sampled during active COVID-19.

The chain joins TRBV28 to TRBJ2-7; a weak D match, TRBD1 (5 bases). Germline V CDR1 and CDR2: MDHEN, SYDVKM. V lost 6 bases and J 3 bases, leaving 18 bases between the germline ends. The CDR3 totals 15 residues. The CDR3 spells CASRPETGPDYEQYF. CDR3 coding DNA: TGTGCCAGCAGGCCAGAAACAGGCCCCGACTACGAGCAGTACTTC.

This rearrangement joins TRBV2 to TRBJ2-3, with D tentatively TRBD2 (6 bases). Trimming removed 5 bases from V and 4 bases from J, with 13 bases in between. The CDR3 length is 14 residues. Germline values: CDR1 SNHLY, CDR2 FYNNEI. The CDR3 here is CASSPREGADTQYF. The CDR3, as DNA: TGTGCCAGCAGTCCGCGGGAAGGCGCAGATACGCAGTATTTT.

The gene calls are TRBV10-3 and TRBJ2-3; 8 nucleotides align to TRBD2. In germline, CDR1 is ENHRY, CDR2 SYGVKD. The J segment lost 4 bases and the V segment lost 5 bases, leaving 2 bases of the junction unmatched. The CDR3 contains 13 residues. The CDR3 DNA reads TGTGCCATCAGTCGGGAGGGGTCAGATACGCAGTATTTT. It codes for CAISREGSDTQYF.

In its sample, this clone was seen once. The chain couples TRBV2 to TRBJ2-3, with a possible D match to TRBD2 (7 bases). The germline V gene has CDR1 SNHLY and CDR2 FYNNEI. The length of the CDR3 is 14 residues. The V end lost 3 bases, the J end lost 5 bases, and 12 bases lay between the germline ends. The DNA for the CDR3 is TGTGCCAGCAGTGAGAAGGGGGGGAGAGATACGCAGTATTTT. This translates into CASSEKGGRDTQYF. The full variable domain, completed using reference TRBV2 and TRBJ2-3, is EPEVTQTPSHQVTQMGQEVILRCVPISNHLYFYWYRQILGQKVEFLVSFYNNEISEKSEIFDDQFSVERPDGSNFTLKIRSTKLEDSAMYFCASSEKGGRDTQYFGPGTRLTVL.

The genes are TRBV19 and TRBJ1-5, with D possibly matching TRBD1 (5 bases). CDR3 length: 14 residues. Germline V gene data show CDR1 as LNHDA and CDR2 as SQIVND (reference sequence). Trimming cost V 3 bases and J 3 bases, with 9 bases left between them. The CDR3 coding sequence is TGTGCCAGTAGTATGGGACTCCACAATCAGCCCCAGCATTTT. The encoded protein is CASSMGLHNQPQHF.

The chain carries TRBV20-1 and TRBJ1-1; no clear D. CDR1 is DFQATT, CDR2 SNEGSKA, per germline (reference sequence). The CDR3 is 11 amino acids. The CDR3 DNA sequence: TGCCTCGGAGAGGAGAACACTGAAGCTTTCTTT. Amino acids: CLGEENTEAFF.

The chain carries TRBV5-6 and TRBJ1-2; D remains unclear. Germline-derived CDR1 and CDR2 are SGHDT and YYEEEE. There are 14 residues in the CDR3. V gave up 1 base and J gave up 4 bases, with 11 bases separating them. Here the CDR3 DNA reads TGTGCCAGCAGCTTGTTTGGGCAGAGCTATGGCTACACCTTC. Its translation: CASSLFGQSYGYTF.

This sequence joins TRBV11-3 and TRBJ1-3; 8 nucleotides match TRBD1. This CDR3 has 17 amino acids. Germline values: CDR1 SGHNT, CDR2 YENEEA. V lost 3 bases to trimming and J lost 0 bases; unmatched junction nucleotides: 7. The CDR3 sequence: CASSLTSGTGSGNTIYF. In nucleotides, the CDR3 is TGTGCCAGCAGCTTGACTTCCGGGACAGGCTCTGGAAACACCATATATTTT.

The chain employs TRBV5-6 and TRBJ1-5; a weak D match, TRBD1 (6 bases). In germline, CDR1 is SGHDT, CDR2 YYEEEE. The CDR3 length is 15 residues. The V gene lost 4 bases and the J gene lost 0 bases, with 11 bases spanning the gap. In DNA, the CDR3 is TGTGCCAGCAGCCCGGACAGCTATAGCAATCAGCCCCAGCATTTT. This gives the protein CASSPDSYSNQPQHF.

DNA for the CDR3: TGTGCCTCAATCAGGACTCCCTCCTACAATGAGCAGTTCTTC. Encoded protein: CASIRTPSYNEQFF. The rearrangement uses TRBV9 and TRBJ2-1; a weak D match, TRBD2 (5 bases). The CDR3 extends over 14 amino acids. V was clipped by 10 bases and J by 0 bases, with 14 bases between them. The germline V gene encodes CDR1 SGDLS and CDR2 YYNGEE.

The genes are TRBV5-6 and TRBJ2-2; D is unclear. Trimming left V 2 bases short and J 1 base short, with 12 bases between. The CDR3 contains 16 residues. CDR1 and CDR2 (germline): SGHDT, YYEEEE. The CDR3 nucleotides read TGTGCCAGCAGCTTACTGCAAGAGAGGAACACCGGGGAGCTGTTTTTT. It is translated as CASSLLQERNTGELFF.

The chain carries TRBV11-3 and TRBJ2-2, with D perhaps TRBD1 (5 bases). The CDR3 is made up of 17 amino acids. Germline V gene lookup returns CDR1 SGHNT and CDR2 YENEEA. With 0 bases removed from V and 2 bases from J, the gap between germline ends came to 13 bases. The CDR3 spells CASSLDLGQGNTGELFF. As DNA, the CDR3 is TGTGCCAGCAGCTTAGACCTGGGCCAGGGAAACACCGGGGAGCTGTTTTTT.

The chain recombines TRBV11-2 with TRBJ1-6; D remains ambiguous. The germline CDR1 and CDR2 sequences are SGHAT and FQNNGV. Between the trimmed V and J ends, which lost 5 bases and 7 bases, there was a span of 18 bases. The CDR3 runs 16 residues. CDR3 amino acids: CASSRGLQPSNSPLHF. CDR3 bases: TGTGCCAGCAGCCGTGGGCTGCAGCCTTCGAATTCACCCCTCCACTTT.

This rearrangement joins TRBV24-1 to TRBJ1-5; 7 bases are a match to TRBD1. CDR3 length: 13 residues. With 4 bases clipped from V and 16 bases from J, the junction kept 12 bases outside the gene matches. Looked up from germline, CDR1 is KGHDR and CDR2 is SFDVKD. The CDR3, as DNA: TGTGCCACCAGTGAACCAGGGACAGACGTAGAACATTTT. Translation gives CATSEPGTDVEHF.

This rearrangement joins TRBV3-1 (or the pseudogene TRBV3-2) to TRBJ1-2; 8 positions agree with TRBD1. This CDR3 region has 16 residues. Germline V CDR1 and CDR2: LGHDT, YNNKEL (reference sequence). V lost 4 bases and J lost 5; bases outside the gene matches: 12. The DNA for the CDR3 is TGTGCCAGCAGCCCCAACCCAGGGGGCGCAGATTATGGCTACACCTTC. Protein sequence: CASSPNPGGADYGYTF.

V is TRBV7-3 and J is TRBJ2-3; TRBD2 matches 11 bases. Germline V lookup: CDR1 SGHTA, CDR2 FQGTGA. V gave up 5 bases and J gave up 3 bases; unmatched junction bases: 10. This CDR3 region has 17 residues. This CDR3 is CASSGPTSGSVTDTQYF. The CDR3 DNA reads TGTGCCAGCAGCGGACCTACTAGCGGGAGCGTTACAGATACGCAGTATTTT.

In DNA, the CDR3 is TGCGCCAGCAGCTCGAGCGGACTAGCGGGCCAAGAGACCCAGTACTTC. Encoded protein: CASSSSGLAGQETQYF. The chain couples TRBV5-1 to TRBJ2-5; 11 bases agree with TRBD2. The CDR3 is 16 amino acids. V lost 3 bases, J lost 1 base, and 5 bases stayed unmatched. Germline CDR1 is SGHRS and CDR2 is YFSETQ.

This chain connects TRBV2 to TRBJ2-5; TRBD2 aligns across 12 bases. Per germline, CDR1 SNHLY and CDR2 FYNNEI. The CDR3 loop spans 15 amino acids. V dropped 7 bases and J dropped 9; count of bases not matched to a gene: 12. CDR3: CASMSETSGRSAQYF. The CDR3 coding sequence is TGTGCCAGCATGTCCGAGACTAGCGGGAGATCGGCCCAGTACTTC.

V is TRBV7-9 and J is TRBJ2-5, with D possibly TRBD2 on 6 matching bases. Trimming took 6 bases from V and 0 from J, leaving 11 bases between them. CDR1 is SEHNR and CDR2 is FQNEAQ in the germline V gene (reference sequence). There are 14 residues in the CDR3. CDR3 bases: TGTGCCAGCAGTCAGGCGGGACACCAAGAGACCCAGTACTTC. This codes for CASSQAGHQETQYF.

The chain employs TRBV27 and TRBJ2-3, with D possibly TRBD1 on 6 matching bases. This CDR3 is built from 16 residues. Trimming stripped 6 bases from V and 0 bases from J, with 16 bases between. Per the germline V gene, CDR1 is MNHEY and CDR2 is SMNVEV (reference sequence). The CDR3 here is CASRLSGGYSTDTQYF. DNA for the CDR3: TGTGCCAGCAGACTTAGTGGGGGCTACAGCACAGATACGCAGTATTTT.

This chain joins TRBV27 and TRBJ2-1; 9 bases are shared with TRBD1. The V gene's germline CDR1 is MNHEY and CDR2 SMNVEV (reference sequence). Trimming removed 6 bases from V and 3 bases from J; junction bases left unmatched: 6. This CDR3 region has 15 residues. The CDR3 loop is CASSTPGQGYNEQFF. The CDR3 DNA reads TGTGCCAGCAGCACACCGGGACAGGGCTACAATGAGCAGTTCTTC.

The chain joins TRBV11-2 to TRBJ1-1; TRBD1 matches at 9 bases. V dropped 4 bases and J dropped 3; count of bases not matched to a gene: 6. The germline V gene encodes CDR1 SGHAT and CDR2 FQNNGV. The CDR3 runs to 15 residues. CDR3 protein: CASSSRQGGDTEAFF. CDR3 DNA sequence: TGTGCCAGCAGCTCCCGACAGGGGGGTGACACTGAAGCTTTCTTT.